One sample yielded the 30 T cell receptor beta chains listed below, sequenced in a study of identical twins (dated by TCRdb to the mid-2010s). Library method: 5' RACE. TCRdb shows the sequencer as Illumina HiSeq 2000. Using fastp trimming at Q25 and MiXCR clonotype assembly, TCRdb reanalyzed the public sequencing data and kept in-frame beta chains. Entries are consolidated by CDR3 protein sequence, retaining the most common genes and DNA. Counted in this sample were 650,000 to 750,000 distinct CDR3 sequences; roughly 20% of them appeared once. The ten largest clones represent 4.3% of the sample. These data also featured in a second study, about T cells expressing NK-cell markers.

The sample taken for sequencing was PBMCs. These receptors came from a woman aged 18-29 years in good health.

This clonotype has a handful of counts. V gene TRBV7-2 combines with J gene TRBJ2-5; D might be TRBD2 (5 bases). The germline gives CDR1 SGHTA, CDR2 FQGNSA. Trimming pared 5 bases from V and 4 bases from J, leaving 14 bases between. This CDR3 comprises 14 residues. The CDR3 protein is CASSPRAATETQYF. In DNA form, the CDR3 reads TGTGCCAGCAGCCCTAGAGCGGCTACAGAGACCCAGTACTTC.

In its sample, this clonotype was seen a few times. The V call is TRBV27, the J call TRBJ2-3; D might be TRBD2 (6 bases). Trimming took off 3 bases at V and 1 base at J, with 14 bases between the two ends. The CDR3 length is 16 residues. Germline CDR1 is MNHEY and CDR2 is SMNVEV (reference sequence). CDR3 nucleotides: TGTGCCAGCAGTTTTCTCCGGAGGGTCGGCACAGATACGCAGTATTTT. This gives the protein CASSFLRRVGTDTQYF.

The rearrangement joins TRBV5-6 to TRBJ1-4; maybe TRBD1 (6 bases). CDR1 is SGHDT, CDR2 YYEEEE, per germline. The CDR3 covers 15 residues. The V and J ends lost 4 bases and 11 bases respectively, with 21 bases between them. CDR3: CASSLGRPGAGKLFF. CDR3 coding DNA: TGTGCCAGCAGCCTTGGAAGACCAGGGGCCGGGAAACTGTTTTTT.

This clonotype was observed a handful of times. The gene calls are TRBV15 and TRBJ2-1; D is ambiguous. Germline CDR1 LNHNV, CDR2 YYDKDF (reference sequence). CDR3 length equals 14 residues. V was shortened by 5 bases and J by 1 base, with 9 bases between the two germline ends. In nucleotides, the CDR3 is TGTGCCACCAGCGGGGATCGTTCCTACAATGAGCAGTTCTTC. This gives the protein CATSGDRSYNEQFF.

Of note for this clonotype: At one of its ends the junction is not consistent with the germline gene, which may arise from a read error. The V and J genes are TRBV9 and TRBJ2-3; possible D gene TRBD2, 7 bases. The length of the CDR3 is 16 residues. The germline gives CDR1 SGDLS, CDR2 YYNGEE. CDR3 DNA: TGTGCCAGCAGCGTAGATGGGGACTACAGGGCAGACACGCAGTATTTT. Translation: CASSVDGDYRADTQYF.

V and J are TRBV5-1 and TRBJ2-5; tentatively, D is TRBD1 or TRBD2 (5 bases each). The V gene lost 9 bases and the J gene lost 4 bases, with 16 bases spanning the gap. The CDR3 contains 13 residues. The germline CDR1 and CDR2 sequences are SGHRS and YFSETQ. The DNA for the CDR3 is TGCGCCACGCGAACGGGGACCGTAGAGACCCAGTACTTC. Protein: CATRTGTVETQYF.

This clonotype was detected many times. The chain joins TRBV12-3 or TRBV12-4 to TRBJ2-5; D remains unclear. The CDR3 runs 15 residues. The ends were cut back, 1 base at V and 5 bases at J, with 14 bases in the middle. CDR3 DNA sequence: TGTGCCAGCAGTTTAGGCAGCCTGTCTACGGAGACCCAGTACTTC. Amino acids: CASSLGSLSTETQYF.

This clonotype appeared a few times. The V gene is TRBV29-1, the J gene TRBJ1-5, with 8 bases identical to TRBD1. V trimming: 6 bases; J trimming: 5 bases; junction bases outside the gene matches: 6. The CDR3 has 13 amino acids. Germline CDR1 and CDR2: SQVTM and ANQGSEA. CDR3 loop: CSVGQGPHQPQHF. In DNA, the CDR3 is TGCAGCGTCGGACAGGGCCCTCATCAGCCCCAGCATTTT.

V gene TRBV5-7 combines with J gene TRBJ2-7; D unclear. TRBV5-7 is classed as an ORF, of uncertain function. Trimming cost V 2 bases and J 3 bases, with 9 bases left between them. The CDR3 totals 13 residues. Here the CDR3 DNA reads TGTGCCAGCAGCTTTAACCACAGCTACGAGCAGTACTTC. Protein: CASSFNHSYEQYF.

This clonotype was counted a few times. CDR3 sequence (DNA): TGCGCCAGCAGAGAACGGCCCCGAGCGAACAATGAGCAGTTCTTC. Amino acid sequence: CASRERPRANNEQFF. This chain joins TRBV10-2 and TRBJ2-1; no definite D call. The CDR3 is 15 residues long. Germline V gives CDR1 WSHSY, CDR2 SAAADI. Trimming pared 6 bases from V and 5 bases from J, leaving 17 bases between.

This clonotype appeared a few times. The chain joins TRBV20-1 to TRBJ2-1, with 7 bases identical to TRBD1. Trimming removed 3 bases from V and 6 bases from J; junction bases left unmatched: 8. Germline V CDR1 and CDR2: DFQATT, SNEGSKA (reference sequence). The CDR3 totals 14 residues. The CDR3 protein is CSASATGPLNEQFF. The CDR3 coding sequence is TGCAGTGCTAGTGCGACAGGGCCCCTCAATGAGCAGTTCTTC.

This clonotype was found a few times. J is TRBJ2-3 and V is TRBV29-1; TRBD2 matches at 8 bases. Looked up from germline, CDR1 is SQVTM and CDR2 is ANQGSEA. The CDR3 is 14 amino acids. The ends lost 0 bases at V and 5 bases at J; junction bases unmatched: 4. CDR3 sequence (DNA): TGCAGCGTTGAAGAAAAAGCGGGGGTAGATACGCAGTATTTT. It is translated as CSVEEKAGVDTQYF.

At least ten counts were recorded for this clonotype. The chain uses TRBV25-1 and TRBJ1-1, with 7 bases lining up with TRBD1. CDR1 and CDR2 (germline): MGHDK, SYGVNS. V dropped 6 bases and J dropped 4; count of bases not matched to a gene: 8. The CDR3 is made up of 14 amino acids. DNA for the CDR3: TGTGCCAGCAGCAATCTACAGGGGATCACTGAAGCTTTCTTT. Encoded protein: CASSNLQGITEAFF.

This clonotype was seen repeatedly, ten times or more. CDR3 in DNA: TGTGCCAGCAGTTTTGGGGACGTCACTGAAGCTTTCTTT. It encodes CASSFGDVTEAFF. The chain recombines TRBV12-3 or TRBV12-4 with TRBJ1-1; a weak D match, TRBD1 (5 bases). The CDR3 totals 13 residues. The V end lost 3 bases, the J end lost 4 bases, and 9 bases lay between the germline ends.

The chain couples TRBV27 to TRBJ1-6; TRBD1 is a possible D gene (6 bases). Deletions cut 7 bases from V and 6 bases from J, with 13 bases between. The CDR3 is made up of 14 amino acids. Germline CDR1 is MNHEY and CDR2 is SMNVEV (reference sequence). CDR3 in amino acids: CASTQDSPNSPLHF. CDR3 in DNA: TGTGCCAGCACCCAGGACAGCCCTAATTCACCCCTCCACTTT.

This clonotype was recorded many times. This CDR3 is CAIGTEDSYNEQFF. The DNA for the CDR3 is TGTGCCATCGGTACGGAAGACTCCTACAATGAGCAGTTCTTC. The chain couples TRBV10-3 to TRBJ2-1, with D unclear. Trimming pared 8 bases from V and 0 bases from J, leaving 11 bases between. This CDR3 has 14 residues. Germline-derived CDR1 and CDR2 are ENHRY and SYGVKD.

This chain joins TRBV7-3 and TRBJ2-3; maybe TRBD1 (5 bases). V was pared by 2 bases and J by 6 bases, with 15 bases between. This CDR3 is built from 15 residues. Per the germline V gene, CDR1 is SGHTA and CDR2 is FQGTGA. The CDR3 is CASSLQGSLVDTQYF. The CDR3 DNA is TGTGCCAGCAGCTTACAGGGTAGCTTGGTGGATACGCAGTATTTT. The entire variable domain, with the rest obtained from reference TRBV7-3 and TRBJ2-3, is as follows: GAGVSQTPSNKVTEKGKYVELRCDPISGHTALYWYRQSLGQGPEFLIYFQGTGAADDSGLPNDRFFAVRPEGSVSTLKIQRTERGDSAVYLCASSLQGSLVDTQYFGPGTRLTVL.

As for this clonotype: Compared with germline, one end of the junction differs, possibly owing to a read error. The CDR3 is CASSPRRTIPNEQFF. The DNA of the CDR3 is TGTGCTAGCAGCCCGCGGAGGACAATCCCCAATGAGCAGTTCTTC. This chain links TRBV7-7 with TRBJ2-1; D assignment may be TRBD1 or TRBD2 (5 bases each). Germline V gene data show CDR1 as SSHAT and CDR2 as FNYEAQ (reference sequence). This CDR3 spans 15 amino acids.

The rearrangement uses TRBV7-2 and TRBJ2-7; maybe TRBD1 (5 bases). Germline-derived CDR1 and CDR2 are SGHTA and FQGNSA. The CDR3 runs to 16 residues. Trimming left V 0 bases short and J 2 bases short, with 14 bases between. The CDR3 bases are TGTGCCAGCAGCTTAGCGCCCGCAGGGTATGCCTACGAGCAGTACTTC. Amino acids: CASSLAPAGYAYEQYF.

Only a few counts were recorded for this clonotype. V gene TRBV5-1 combines with J gene TRBJ1-4; D uncertain. The CDR3 runs to 14 residues. CDR1 is SGHRS, CDR2 YFSETQ, per germline. Trimming cost V 5 bases and J 3 bases, with 11 bases left between them. CDR3 amino acids: CASSPDPPNEKLFF. CDR3 DNA sequence: TGCGCCAGCAGTCCGGACCCTCCTAATGAAAAACTGTTTTTT.

This clonotype has just a few counts. The chain combines TRBV5-4 with TRBJ1-3; TRBD1 might be the D (6 bases). This CDR3 has 17 amino acids. V was shortened by 1 base and J by 0 bases, with 14 bases between the two germline ends. Germline loops: CDR1 SGHNT, CDR2 YYREEE (reference sequence). This CDR3 is CASSLLGNRVSGNTIYF. The CDR3 DNA is TGTGCCAGCAGCTTGTTGGGGAACAGGGTCTCTGGAAACACCATATATTTT.

The chain uses TRBV20-1 and TRBJ2-3, with D possibly matching TRBD2 (5 bases). This CDR3 is 12 amino acids long. Germline V lookup: CDR1 DFQATT, CDR2 SNEGSKA (reference sequence). The CDR3 spells CSVRGTTDTQYF. The DNA of the CDR3 is TGCAGCGTCCGGGGAACCACAGATACGCAGTATTTT.

The CDR3 sequence: CASREKTGSYNEQFF. CDR3 in DNA: TGTGCCAGCAGGGAGAAGACAGGCTCCTACAATGAGCAGTTCTTC. The J gene is TRBJ2-1, the V gene TRBV12-3 or TRBV12-4; TRBD1 might be the D (6 bases). Trimming stripped 6 bases from V and 0 bases from J, with 12 bases between. This CDR3 is 15 amino acids long.

This clonotype was counted a few times. The chain has TRBV20-1 and TRBJ2-7, with TRBD2 as a possible D gene (5 bases). CDR3 length equals 15 residues. Germline loops: CDR1 DFQATT, CDR2 SNEGSKA (reference sequence). V lost 0 bases and J lost 5, with 17 bases in between. The CDR3 sequence is CSARDLRLAIDEQYF. In DNA form, the CDR3 reads TGCAGTGCTAGAGATCTTAGGCTAGCCATCGACGAGCAGTACTTC.

This clonotype was observed once. V is TRBV5-1 and J is TRBJ2-7, with 8 bases identical to TRBD1. After removal of 0 bases from V and 2 bases from J, the junction contained 7 bases not matched to a gene. This CDR3 has 16 amino acids. CDR1 is SGHRS and CDR2 is YFSETQ in the germline V gene. In nucleotides, the CDR3 is TGCGCCAGCAGCTTGGGGACAGGGCTCCCCACCTACGAGCAGTACTTC. This translates into CASSLGTGLPTYEQYF.

V and J are TRBV29-1 and TRBJ2-1; tentatively, D is TRBD1 or TRBD2 (5 bases each). The CDR3 consists of 13 residues. Trimming removed 4 bases from V and 6 bases from J, with 13 bases in between. CDR1 is SQVTM, CDR2 ANQGSEA, per germline. The CDR3, as DNA: TGCAGCGTTGGTGGGACCTCCGGCAATGAGCAGTTCTTC. Its translation is CSVGGTSGNEQFF.

V and J are TRBV7-9 and TRBJ2-1; TRBD1 matches at 9 bases. V trimming: 5 bases; J trimming: 7 bases; junction bases outside the gene matches: 15. Germline CDR1 reads SEHNR; CDR2 reads FQNEAQ (reference sequence). CDR3 length equals 17 residues. Here the CDR3 DNA reads TGTGCCAGCAGCGACAAGGGGACAGGGTTTGCCTTGAATGAGCAGTTCTTC. As protein: CASSDKGTGFALNEQFF.

The V call is TRBV15, the J call TRBJ1-5; D remains unclear. V lost 2 bases to trimming and J lost 4 bases, with 6 bases between them. The CDR3 extends over 13 amino acids. Germline values: CDR1 LNHNV, CDR2 YYDKDF (reference sequence). The CDR3 here is CATSRQTNQPQHF. The DNA for the CDR3 is TGTGCCACCAGCAGACAGACAAATCAGCCCCAGCATTTT.

This clonotype was detected only a few times. The chain links TRBV12-3 or TRBV12-4 to TRBJ1-1, with no clear D. V lost 6 bases to trimming and J lost 1 base, with 9 bases between them. There are 13 residues in the CDR3. CDR3 nucleotide sequence: TGTGCCAGCAGGCAGGACGGGAACACTGAAGCTTTCTTT. Amino acids: CASRQDGNTEAFF.

This clonotype turned up a few times. The gene calls are TRBV7-9 and TRBJ2-7, with D perhaps being TRBD1 or TRBD2 (5 bases each). V was trimmed by 7 bases and J by 2 bases, leaving 12 bases between them. The CDR3 runs to 13 residues. Germline V gene data show CDR1 as SEHNR and CDR2 as FQNEAQ (reference sequence). In nucleotides, the CDR3 is TGTGCCAGCACCGGGACGCCAGCCTACGAGCAGTACTTC. Amino acid sequence: CASTGTPAYEQYF.